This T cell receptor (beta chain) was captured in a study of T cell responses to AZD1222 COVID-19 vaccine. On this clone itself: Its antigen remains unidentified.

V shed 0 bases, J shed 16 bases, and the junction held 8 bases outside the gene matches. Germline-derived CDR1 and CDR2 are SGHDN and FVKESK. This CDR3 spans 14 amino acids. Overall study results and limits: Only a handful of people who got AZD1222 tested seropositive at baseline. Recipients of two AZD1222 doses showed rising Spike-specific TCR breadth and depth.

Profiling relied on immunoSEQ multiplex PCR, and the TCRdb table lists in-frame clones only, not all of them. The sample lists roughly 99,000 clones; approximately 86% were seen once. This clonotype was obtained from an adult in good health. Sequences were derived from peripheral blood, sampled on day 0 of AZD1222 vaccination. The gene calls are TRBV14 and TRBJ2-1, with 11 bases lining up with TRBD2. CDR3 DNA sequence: TGTGCCAGCAGCCAAGAAAGGATTAGCGGGGGGGCCTTCTTC. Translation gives CASSQERISGGAFF.